This TCR beta chain stems from a study of cytomegalovirus exposure and HLA in healthy donors. The V end lost 0 bases, the J end lost 4 bases, and 10 bases lay between the germline ends. Per germline, CDR1 SGDLS and CDR2 YYNGEE. The length of the CDR3 is 15 residues. 13 Jbeta primers and 60 Vbeta primers were used for the PCR. Data came from immunoSEQ multiplex PCR; TCRdb stores just in-frame clones and leaves some out. This table holds under 250,000 clones, more than 75% found once. The J gene is TRBJ2-2, the V gene TRBV9, with a tentative D call TRBD2 (6 bases). Material: PBMCs. This sequence originates from a human donor in good health. CDR3 amino acids: CASSVDSGSTGELFF. The CDR3 region has the DNA TGTGCCAGCAGCGTAGATAGCGGATCCACCGGGGAGCTGTTTTTT.